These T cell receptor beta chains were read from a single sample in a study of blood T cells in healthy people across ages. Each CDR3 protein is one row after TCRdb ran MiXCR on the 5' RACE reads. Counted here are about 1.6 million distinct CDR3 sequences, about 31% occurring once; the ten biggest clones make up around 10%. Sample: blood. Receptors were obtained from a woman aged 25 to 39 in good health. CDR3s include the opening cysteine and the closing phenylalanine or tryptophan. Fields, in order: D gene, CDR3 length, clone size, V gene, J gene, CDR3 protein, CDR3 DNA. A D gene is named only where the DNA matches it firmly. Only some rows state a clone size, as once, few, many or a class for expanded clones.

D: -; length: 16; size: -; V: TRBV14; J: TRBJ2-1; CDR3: CASSQESSRFLGEQFF; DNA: TGTGCCAGCAGCCAAGAGTCCTCCAGGTTTTTGGGTGAGCAGTTCTTC
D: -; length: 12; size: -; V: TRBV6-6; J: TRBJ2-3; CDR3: CAITQGTDTQYF; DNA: TGTGCCATCACCCAGGGGACAGATACGCAGTATTTT
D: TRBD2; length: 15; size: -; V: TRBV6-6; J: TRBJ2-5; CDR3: CASSYSASGRETQYF; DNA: TGTGCCAGCAGTTACTCGGCTAGCGGGAGAGAGACCCAGTACTTC
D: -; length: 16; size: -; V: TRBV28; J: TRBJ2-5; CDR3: CASSVGAELFQETQYF; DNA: TGTGCCAGCAGCGTCGGGGCAGAACTATTCCAAGAGACCCAGTACTTC
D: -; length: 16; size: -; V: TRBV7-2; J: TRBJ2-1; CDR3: CASSPQETSSYNEQFF; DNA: TGTGCCAGCAGCCCCCAAGAAACAAGCTCCTACAATGAGCAGTTCTTC
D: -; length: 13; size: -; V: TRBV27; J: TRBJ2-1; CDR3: CASSPWQPEEQFF; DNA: TGTGCCAGCAGTCCGTGGCAGCCGGAGGAGCAGTTCTTC
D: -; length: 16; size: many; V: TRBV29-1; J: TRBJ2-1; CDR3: CSVENPGGGAYNEQFF; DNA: TGCAGCGTTGAAAACCCCGGTGGTGGGGCCTACAATGAGCAGTTCTTC
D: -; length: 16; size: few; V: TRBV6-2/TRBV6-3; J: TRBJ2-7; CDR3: CASSFGAPQAVYEQYF; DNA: TGTGCCAGCAGTTTCGGCGCCCCCCAAGCCGTCTACGAGCAGTACTTC
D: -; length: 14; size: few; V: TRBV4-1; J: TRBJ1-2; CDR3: CASSAGGLNYGYTF; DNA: TGCGCCAGCAGCGCCGGGGGCCTTAACTATGGCTACACCTTC
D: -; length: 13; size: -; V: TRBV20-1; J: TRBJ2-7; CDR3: CSARLQVNYEQYF; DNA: TGCAGTGCTAGACTACAGGTAAACTACGAGCAGTACTTC
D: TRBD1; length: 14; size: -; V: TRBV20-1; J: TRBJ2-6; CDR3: CSASDRVGANVPTF; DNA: TGCAGTGCTTCAGACAGGGTGGGGGCCAACGTCCCGACTTTC
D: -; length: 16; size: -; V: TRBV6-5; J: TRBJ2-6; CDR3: CASSYRGSSGANVLTF; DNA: TGTGCCAGCAGTTACCGCGGCAGCTCTGGGGCCAACGTCCTGACTTTC
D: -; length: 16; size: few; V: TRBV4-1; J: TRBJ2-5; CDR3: CASSQGQGLGQETQYF; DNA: TGCGCCAGCAGCCAAGGGCAGGGACTGGGACAAGAGACCCAGTACTTC
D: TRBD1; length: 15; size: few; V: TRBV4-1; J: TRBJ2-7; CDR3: CASSQVGQGSYEQYF; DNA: TGTGCCAGCAGCCAAGTCGGACAGGGCTCCTACGAGCAGTACTTC
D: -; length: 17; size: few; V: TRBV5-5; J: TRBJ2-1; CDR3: CASSLSGGGLVYNEQFF; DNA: TGTGCCAGCAGCTTGTCAGGCGGAGGACTGGTTTACAATGAGCAGTTCTTC